This passage covers 30 T cell receptor beta chains from one sample sequenced in a study of cytomegalovirus exposure and HLA in healthy donors. The protocol was immunoSEQ multiplex PCR, while the TCRdb copy is restricted to in-frame clones and leaves out a portion. The sample carries 260,000 or so clones, about 83% recorded once. The sequenced sample was PBMCs. Source of these receptors: a man between 18 and 35 years old in good health and CMV-seronegative.

J is TRBJ2-1 and V is TRBV7-2; a weak D match, TRBD2 (5 bases). Germline values: CDR1 SGHTA, CDR2 FQGNSA. The length of the CDR3 is 15 residues. V shed 1 base and J shed 9 bases, with 16 bases lying between them. The CDR3 region is CASSLVRVGQGEQFF. DNA for the CDR3: TGTGCCAGCAGCTTAGTGAGGGTGGGTCAAGGTGAGCAGTTCTTC.

The chain joins TRBV4-1 to TRBJ1-1; the match to TRBD1 covers 7 bases. This CDR3 is built from 15 residues. In germline, CDR1 is MGHRA, CDR2 YSYEKL. The V gene end was trimmed by 6 bases and the J gene end by 3 bases; junction bases not matched to a gene: 10. The chain's CDR3 is CASRSIIQGYTEAFF. In nucleotides, the CDR3 is TGCGCCAGCAGATCGATAATACAGGGGTACACTGAAGCTTTCTTT.

The genes are TRBV30 and TRBJ1-1; D remains ambiguous. Trimming shortened V by 4 bases and J by 0 bases, and 15 bases separated the two germline ends. Germline CDR1 and CDR2: GTSNPN and SVGIG (reference sequence). The CDR3 has 15 residues. In DNA form, the CDR3 reads TGTGCCTGGATTTCGGGTAGACTGATGAACACTGAAGCTTTCTTT. Its protein product is CAWISGRLMNTEAFF.

The chain links TRBV4-1 to TRBJ1-5; 7 bases are shared with TRBD1. V gave up 5 bases and J gave up 9 bases; unmatched junction bases: 7. Germline CDR1 is MGHRA and CDR2 is YSYEKL. This CDR3 spans 13 amino acids. This CDR3 reads CASSKPGGAPQHF. As DNA, the CDR3 is TGCGCCAGCAGCAAACCAGGGGGAGCGCCCCAGCATTTT.

This clone was detected only a few times. This chain links TRBV7-9 with TRBJ1-2; the match to TRBD1 covers 9 bases. The germline gives CDR1 SEHNR, CDR2 FQNEAQ (reference sequence). Trimming cost V 5 bases and J 7 bases; bases outside gene matches: 11. This CDR3 has 15 amino acids. The CDR3, as DNA: TGTGCCAGCAGCCTATGGGACAGGGAAATGGGTGGCTACACCTTC. Protein sequence: CASSLWDREMGGYTF.

The CDR3 loop reads CASSSITIVSPLHF. DNA for the CDR3: TGTGCCAGCAGTTCGATCACTATAGTTTCACCCCTCCACTTT. The J gene is TRBJ1-6, the V gene TRBV6-5; no clear D gene. V shed 4 bases and J shed 9 bases, with 13 bases lying between them. This CDR3 comprises 14 residues. From germline, CDR1 is MNHEY and CDR2 SVGAGI.

This clone appeared once. The rearrangement joins TRBV7-8 to TRBJ2-5, with a weak D call TRBD2 (6 bases). The CDR3 is 13 residues long. V was pared by 5 bases and J by 5 bases, with 12 bases between. CDR1 and CDR2 (germline): SGHVS, FQNEAQ. Here the CDR3 reads CASSLIAEETQYF. The CDR3, as DNA: TGTGCCAGCAGCCTTATAGCGGAGGAGACCCAGTACTTC.

The CDR3 region is CASSEVVTGISGANVLTF. CDR3 DNA sequence: TGCGCCAGCAGCGAGGTGGTGACAGGGATCTCTGGGGCCAACGTCCTGACTTTC. The chain has TRBV5-1 and TRBJ2-6; 7 positions match TRBD1. The CDR3 has 18 residues. Germline-derived CDR1 and CDR2 are SGHRS and YFSETQ. J lost 0 bases, V lost 4 bases, and 10 bases had no gene match.

The V gene is TRBV11-2, the J gene TRBJ2-7; D may be TRBD1 (5 bases). Trimming pared 5 bases from V and 4 bases from J, leaving 12 bases between. The CDR3 is made up of 13 amino acids. CDR1 and CDR2 (germline): SGHAT, FQNNGV. CDR3 bases: TGTGCCAGCAGCCCACGGACACCATACGAGCAGTACTTC. This sequence encodes CASSPRTPYEQYF.

V and J are TRBV5-1 and TRBJ2-7; no definite D call. The CDR3 is made up of 12 amino acids. CDR1 and CDR2 from the germline V gene are SGHRS and YFSETQ. The V end was cut by 0 bases, the J end by 7 bases, with 8 bases between. CDR3 DNA: TGCGCCAGCAGCTTGGAGAGGCGGGAGCAGTACTTC. Its translation is CASSLERREQYF. Filled out from reference TRBV5-1 and TRBJ2-7, the complete variable domain reads KAGVTQTPRYLIKTRGQQVTLSCSPISGHRSVSWYQQTPGQGLQFLFEYFSETQRNKGNFPGRFSGRQFSNSRSEMNVSTLELGDSALYLCASSLERREQYFGPGTRLTVT.

In regard to this clone: This sample also contains other DNA sequences that code for the same CDR3. This chain uses TRBV27 with TRBJ2-7, with TRBD1 matching over 8 bases. V shed 3 bases, J shed 2 bases, and the junction held 3 bases outside the gene matches. Germline assignment: CDR1 MNHEY and CDR2 SMNVEV (reference sequence). The CDR3 runs 14 residues. The CDR3, as DNA: TGTGCCAGCAGTTTGCGGACAGGGACCTACGAGCAGTACTTC. This sequence encodes CASSLRTGTYEQYF.

The gene calls are TRBV9 and TRBJ2-3; D perhaps matches TRBD2 (6 bases). Between the trimmed V and J ends, which lost 5 bases and 4 bases, there was a span of 14 bases. Per the germline V gene, CDR1 is SGDLS and CDR2 is YYNGEE. There are 14 residues in the CDR3. For the CDR3, the DNA is TGTGCCAGCAGTGCAGGGAGGAGGGCAGATACGCAGTATTTT. Its protein is CASSAGRRADTQYF. Complete variable domain (other parts from reference TRBV9 and TRBJ2-3): DSGVTQTPKHLITATGQRVTLRCSPRSGDLSVYWYQQSLDQGLQFLIQYYNGEERAKGNILERFSAQQFPDLHSELNLSSLELGDSALYFCASSAGRRADTQYFGPGTRLTVL.

The V and J genes are TRBV6-1 and TRBJ2-7, with TRBD2 as a possible D gene (6 bases). CDR1 and CDR2 (germline): MNHNS, SASEGT. Trimming removed 7 bases at V and 2 bases at J, with 15 bases between. This CDR3 region has 14 residues. CDR3 amino acids: CASNKGTFPYEQYF. In nucleotides, the CDR3 is TGTGCCAGCAATAAAGGGACTTTCCCCTACGAGCAGTACTTC.

The chain is built from TRBV7-6 and TRBJ2-2, with TRBD2 matching over 9 bases. The V segment lost 2 bases and the J segment 0 bases; nucleotides outside the gene matches: 1. Germline V lookup: CDR1 SGHVS, CDR2 FNYEAQ. The CDR3 totals 16 residues. CDR3 amino acids: CASSLLAGANTGELFF. The CDR3 DNA sequence: TGTGCCAGCAGCTTATTAGCGGGGGCGAACACCGGGGAGCTGTTTTTT.

DNA for the CDR3: TGTGCCAGCAGCTCAGGCGCAGATCAGCCCCAGCATTTT. Protein sequence: CASSSGADQPQHF. This chain joins TRBV7-3 and TRBJ1-5; no firm D call. The ends were cut back, 4 bases at V and 5 bases at J, with 9 bases in the middle. The CDR3 covers 13 residues. Germline CDR1 and CDR2: SGHTA and FQGTGA.

The J gene is TRBJ2-7, the V gene TRBV7-2; 15 positions match TRBD2. Germline V gene data show CDR1 as SGHTA and CDR2 as FQGNSA. This CDR3 contains 16 residues. The trim removed 1 base at V and 12 bases at J, leaving 10 bases unmatched. CDR3: CASSLDGLAGGGIRYF. CDR3 nucleotide sequence: TGTGCCAGCAGCTTAGACGGACTAGCGGGAGGGGGAATTAGGTACTTC.

The V and J genes are TRBV4-3 and TRBJ1-6; D gene uncertain. CDR3 length: 15 residues. In germline, CDR1 is LGHNA, CDR2 YSLEER. Trimming pared 0 bases from V and 7 bases from J, leaving 10 bases between. CDR3 residues: CASSQDGRMNSPLHF. As DNA, the CDR3 is TGCGCCAGCAGCCAAGATGGCAGGATGAATTCACCCCTCCACTTT.

The rearrangement joins TRBV7-2 to TRBJ1-2, with a tentative D call TRBD1 (6 bases). The germline V gene encodes CDR1 SGHTA and CDR2 FQGNSA. V lost 5 bases, J lost 8 bases, and 18 bases lay in between. The CDR3 extends over 14 amino acids. The CDR3 spells CASSLGQYIGGYTF. CDR3 DNA sequence: TGTGCCAGCAGCCTCGGACAGTACATAGGGGGCTACACCTTC.

V is TRBV7-2 and J is TRBJ2-5, with TRBD1 as a possible D gene (6 bases). Between the trimmed V and J ends, which lost 7 bases and 5 bases, there was a span of 23 bases. The CDR3 is 16 residues long. In germline, CDR1 is SGHTA, CDR2 FQGNSA. The CDR3 sequence is CASTPWVGAVIETQYF. As DNA, the CDR3 is TGTGCCAGCACCCCCTGGGTGGGGGCGGTTATCGAGACCCAGTACTTC.

The J gene is TRBJ2-7, the V gene TRBV6-5; 10 bases are shared with TRBD2. Germline CDR1 and CDR2: MNHEY and SVGAGI. V lost 2 bases and J lost 5; bases outside the gene matches: 6. This CDR3 spans 15 amino acids. The DNA for the CDR3 is TGTGCCAGCAGTTACGGTCTAGCGGGAGAACACGAGCAGTACTTC. This gives the protein CASSYGLAGEHEQYF.

A remark on this clone: Other DNA variants within this sample encode the same CDR3. The chain has TRBV11-2 and TRBJ2-7, with a weak D call TRBD2 (5 bases). Germline assignment: CDR1 SGHAT and CDR2 FQNNGV. The CDR3 has 11 residues. V was trimmed by 1 base and J by 7 bases, leaving 5 bases between them. The CDR3 loop is CASSLAGEQYF. The CDR3 nucleotides are TGTGCCAGCAGCTTAGCGGGGGAGCAGTACTTC.

The chain is built from TRBV6-5 and TRBJ1-6; TRBD1 is a possible D gene (5 bases). Germline CDR1 and CDR2: MNHEY and SVGAGI. The V and J ends lost 0 bases and 9 bases respectively, with 15 bases between them. CDR3 length equals 16 residues. The CDR3 spells CASSYSIVTGSSPLHF. DNA for the CDR3: TGTGCCAGCAGTTACTCGATTGTTACAGGTTCTTCACCCCTCCACTTT.

This chain connects TRBV4-1 to TRBJ2-7; D is possibly TRBD2 (7 bases). Germline CDR1 reads MGHRA; CDR2 reads YSYEKL. Trimming shortened V by 4 bases and J by 0 bases, and 13 bases separated the two germline ends. The CDR3 is 15 amino acids. The CDR3 DNA reads as TGCGCCAGCAGCCCTAAGGGGGGGGGCTCCTACGAGCAGTACTTC. The encoded protein is CASSPKGGGSYEQYF.

This chain links TRBV10-2 with TRBJ2-3; D gene ambiguous. Per the germline V gene, CDR1 is WSHSY and CDR2 is SAAADI. The CDR3 length is 14 residues. V lost 7 bases and J 4 bases, leaving 15 bases between the germline ends. The CDR3 DNA follows: TGCGCCAGCAACGCTCCGATGGCCGCAGATACGCAGTATTTT. This gives the protein CASNAPMAADTQYF.

V and J are TRBV4-1 and TRBJ1-2; the D gene is possibly TRBD1 (5 bases). The CDR3 spans 15 residues. Trimming took off 3 bases at V and 5 bases at J, with 16 bases between the two ends. The V gene's germline CDR1 is MGHRA and CDR2 YSYEKL. The CDR3 bases are TGCGCCAGCAGCCAGACCGACAGAACAACTTATGGCTACACCTTC. Residues: CASSQTDRTTYGYTF.

This rearrangement joins TRBV4-3 to TRBJ1-4; D possibly corresponds to TRBD1 (6 bases). Trimming pared 0 bases from V and 8 bases from J, leaving 19 bases between. The CDR3 loop spans 17 amino acids. Germline assignment: CDR1 LGHNA and CDR2 YSLEER. CDR3 sequence (DNA): TGCGCCAGCAGCCAAGAGGGGCCCCGGGACACCAAAGAAAAACTGTTTTTT. As protein: CASSQEGPRDTKEKLFF.

The genes are TRBV27 and TRBJ2-7; maybe TRBD2 (6 bases). Germline assignment: CDR1 MNHEY and CDR2 SMNVEV (reference sequence). This CDR3 comprises 14 residues. V lost 2 bases, J lost 2 bases, and 10 bases lay in between. The CDR3 sequence is CASSLGGATYEQYF. Here the CDR3 DNA reads TGTGCCAGCAGTTTAGGAGGGGCCACCTACGAGCAGTACTTC.

This chain uses TRBV29-1 with TRBJ2-2; D perhaps matches TRBD1 (6 bases). Trimming took 1 base from V and 5 from J, leaving 8 bases between them. Germline CDR1 is SQVTM and CDR2 is ANQGSEA. CDR3 length: 13 residues. CDR3 amino acids: CSVEVGATGELFF. CDR3 DNA sequence: TGCAGCGTTGAAGTGGGGGCAACCGGGGAGCTGTTTTTT.

The genes are TRBV18 and TRBJ2-3; D unclear. Looked up from germline, CDR1 is KGHSH and CDR2 is LQKENI. V lost 3 bases and J lost 0, with 16 bases in between. The CDR3 extends over 17 amino acids. CDR3 loop: CASSPLTTTTSTDTQYF. Written as DNA, the CDR3 is TGTGCCAGCTCACCCTTGACAACGACAACTAGCACAGATACGCAGTATTTT.

This rearrangement joins TRBV11-3 to TRBJ2-1, with D unresolved. The CDR3 sequence is 12 residues long. V lost 3 bases, J lost 8 bases, and 8 bases lay in between. Germline V gives CDR1 SGHNT, CDR2 YENEEA. CDR3 in amino acids: CASSFTEDEQFF. The CDR3 region has the DNA TGTGCCAGCAGCTTCACCGAGGATGAGCAGTTCTTC.